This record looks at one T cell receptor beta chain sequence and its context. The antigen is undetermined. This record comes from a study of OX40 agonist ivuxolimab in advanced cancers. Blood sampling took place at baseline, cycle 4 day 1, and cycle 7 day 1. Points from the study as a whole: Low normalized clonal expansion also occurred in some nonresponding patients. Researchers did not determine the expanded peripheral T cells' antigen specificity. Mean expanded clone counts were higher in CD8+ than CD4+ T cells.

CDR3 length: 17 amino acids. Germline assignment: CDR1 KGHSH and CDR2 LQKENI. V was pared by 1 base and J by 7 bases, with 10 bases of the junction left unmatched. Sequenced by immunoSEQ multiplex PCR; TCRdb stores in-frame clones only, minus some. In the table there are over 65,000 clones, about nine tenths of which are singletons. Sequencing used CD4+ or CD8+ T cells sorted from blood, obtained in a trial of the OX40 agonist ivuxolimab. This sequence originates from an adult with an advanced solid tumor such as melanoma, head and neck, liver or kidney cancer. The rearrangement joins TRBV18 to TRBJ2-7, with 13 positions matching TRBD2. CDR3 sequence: CASSPQLAGGPSGEQYF. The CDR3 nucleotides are TGTGCCAGCTCACCACAACTAGCGGGAGGGCCCTCGGGGGAGCAGTACTTC.